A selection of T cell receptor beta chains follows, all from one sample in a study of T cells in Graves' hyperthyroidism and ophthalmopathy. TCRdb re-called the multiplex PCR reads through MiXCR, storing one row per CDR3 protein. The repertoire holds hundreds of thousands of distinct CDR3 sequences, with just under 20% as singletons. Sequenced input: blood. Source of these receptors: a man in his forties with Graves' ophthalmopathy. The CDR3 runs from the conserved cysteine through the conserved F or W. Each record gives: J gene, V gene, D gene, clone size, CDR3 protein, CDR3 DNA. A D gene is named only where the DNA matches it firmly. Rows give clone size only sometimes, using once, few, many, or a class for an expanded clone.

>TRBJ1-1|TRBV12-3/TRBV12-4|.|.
CASSPGAGGEAFF
TGTGCCAGCAGTCCTGGCGCAGGCGGTGAAGCTTTCTTT
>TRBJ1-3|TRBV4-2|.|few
CASSQDRGYGNTIYF
TGTGCCAGCAGCCAAGATCGAGGGTACGGAAACACCATATATTTT
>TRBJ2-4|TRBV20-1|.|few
CSATLEGTKNIQYF
TGCAGCGCCACTTTGGAGGGGACCAAAAACATTCAGTACTTC
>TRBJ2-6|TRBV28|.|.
CASSFPTPGANVLTF
TGTGCCAGCAGTTTCCCTACCCCTGGGGCCAACGTCCTGACTTTC
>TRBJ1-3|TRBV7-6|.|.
CASSQRTGSGNTIYF
TGTGCCAGCAGCCAACGCACAGGGAGCGGAAACACCATATATTTT
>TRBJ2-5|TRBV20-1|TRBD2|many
CSAEVGRNQETQYF
TGCAGTGCTGAAGTCGGGAGGAACCAAGAGACCCAGTACTTC
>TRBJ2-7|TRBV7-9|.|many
CASSPLFRDEQYF
TGTGCCAGCAGCCCCCTCTTTAGGGACGAGCAGTACTTC
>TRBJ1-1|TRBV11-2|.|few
CASSLPGRSTEAFF
TGTGCCAGCAGCTTACCGGGGCGCTCCACTGAAGCTTTCTTT
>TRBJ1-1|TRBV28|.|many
CASSPGKLIMNTEAFF
TGTGCCAGCAGCCCTGGAAAGCTTATCATGAACACTGAAGCTTTCTTT
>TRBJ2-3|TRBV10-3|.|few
CAISVATDTQYF
TGTGCCATCAGTGTAGCCACAGATACGCAGTATTTT
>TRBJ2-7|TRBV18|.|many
CASSREGFGEQYF
TGTGCCAGCTCACGAGAGGGGTTTGGCGAGCAGTACTTC
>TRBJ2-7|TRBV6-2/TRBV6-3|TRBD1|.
CASRLDRGLSYEQYF
TGTGCCAGCAGACTGGACAGGGGGCTCTCCTACGAGCAGTACTTC
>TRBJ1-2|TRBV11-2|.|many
CASSLEFTGYGYTF
TGTGCCAGCAGCTTAGAGTTTACTGGCTATGGCTACACCTTC
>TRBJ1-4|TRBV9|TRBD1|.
CASSVEDRGYEFGKLFF
TGTGCCAGCAGCGTAGAGGACAGGGGATATGAGTTTGGAAAACTGTTTTTT
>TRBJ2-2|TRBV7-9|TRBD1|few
CASSSQQGASGYTGELFF
TGTGCCAGCAGCTCTCAACAGGGGGCGTCTGGGTACACCGGGGAGCTGTTTTTT
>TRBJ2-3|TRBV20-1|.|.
CSVLGGFAQNTDTQYF
TGCAGTGTCCTGGGAGGATTCGCTCAGAACACAGATACGCAGTATTTT
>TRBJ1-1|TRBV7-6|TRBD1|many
CASSLRTGWNTEAFF
TGTGCCAGCAGCTTACGGACAGGGTGGAACACTGAAGCTTTCTTT
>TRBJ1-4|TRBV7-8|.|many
CASSLGTRRGDEKLFF
TGTGCCAGCAGCTTAGGCACGAGAAGGGGGGATGAAAAACTGTTTTTT
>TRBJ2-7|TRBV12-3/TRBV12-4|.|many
CASSSSPLSYEQYF
TGTGCCAGCAGTTCAAGCCCACTCAGCTACGAGCAGTACTTC
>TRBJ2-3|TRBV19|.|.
CASSRTLGTDTQYF
TGTGCCAGTAGTAGGACTCTTGGAACAGATACGCAGTATTTT
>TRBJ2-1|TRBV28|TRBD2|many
CASSSRGGTAYNEQFF
TGTGCCAGCAGTTCTCGCGGGGGGACTGCCTACAATGAGCAGTTCTTC
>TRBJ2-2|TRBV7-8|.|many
CASSLGRGPGELFF
TGTGCCAGCAGCTTAGGCCGAGGGCCCGGGGAGCTGTTTTTT
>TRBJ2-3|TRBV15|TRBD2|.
CATSRASGGDTQYF
TGTGCCACCAGCAGAGCTAGCGGGGGAGATACGCAGTATTTT
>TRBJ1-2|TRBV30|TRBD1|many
CAWNQPGQGSGYTF
TGTGCCTGGAACCAGCCGGGACAGGGGAGCGGCTACACCTTC
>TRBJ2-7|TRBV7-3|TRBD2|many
CASSPLAGASYEQYF
TGTGCCAGCAGCCCCCTAGCGGGGGCGAGCTACGAGCAGTACTTC
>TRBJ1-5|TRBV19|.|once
CASSIEVEGLGRNQPQHF
TGTGCCAGTAGTATAGAGGTGGAGGGTTTAGGTAGAAATCAGCCCCAGCATTTT
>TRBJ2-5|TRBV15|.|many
CATSREVSLYQETQYF
TGTGCCACCAGCAGAGAGGTCAGCTTGTACCAAGAGACCCAGTACTTC
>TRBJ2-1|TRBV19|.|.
CASSSHRGPDYNEQFF
TGTGCCAGTAGTTCCCATCGGGGGCCAGATTACAATGAGCAGTTCTTC
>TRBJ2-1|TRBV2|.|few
CASSSRIARPGEQFF
TGTGCCAGCAGCTCCCGAATTGCGAGGCCTGGTGAGCAGTTCTTC
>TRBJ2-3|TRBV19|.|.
CASSIGTNQGDTQYF
TGTGCCAGTAGTATCGGGACAAACCAAGGAGATACGCAGTATTTT
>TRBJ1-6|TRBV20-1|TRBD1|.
CSARREGQTNSPLHF
TGCAGTGCTAGACGGGAGGGACAGACTAATTCACCCCTCCACTTT
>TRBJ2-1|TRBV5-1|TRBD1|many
CASTPGQGGSEQFF
TGCGCCAGTACTCCGGGACAGGGGGGTAGTGAGCAGTTCTTC
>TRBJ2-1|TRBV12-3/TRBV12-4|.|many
CASSLSLYNEQFF
TGTGCCAGCAGTTTAAGTCTCTACAATGAGCAGTTCTTC
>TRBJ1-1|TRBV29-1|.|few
CSVKQGRGTEAFF
TGCAGCGTCAAGCAGGGGCGCGGGACTGAAGCTTTCTTT
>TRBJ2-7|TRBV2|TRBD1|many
CASSVKGQGIYEQYF
TGTGCCAGCAGTGTAAAGGGACAGGGGATTTACGAGCAGTACTTC
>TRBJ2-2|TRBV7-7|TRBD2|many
CASSLGASGTANTGELFF
TGTGCTAGCAGCTTAGGTGCTAGCGGGACTGCGAACACCGGGGAGCTGTTTTTT
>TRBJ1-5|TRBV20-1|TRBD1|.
CSARPGTGGSGNQPQHF
TGCAGTGCTAGACCCGGGACAGGGGGTTCCGGGAATCAGCCCCAGCATTTT
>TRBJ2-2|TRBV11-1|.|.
CASSLNEAHTGELFF
TGTGCCAGCAGCTTAAACGAGGCACACACCGGGGAGCTGTTTTTT
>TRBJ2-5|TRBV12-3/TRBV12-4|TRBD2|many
CASSLPSLAGVETQYF
TGTGCCAGCAGTTTACCCTCACTAGCGGGGGTGGAGACCCAGTACTTC
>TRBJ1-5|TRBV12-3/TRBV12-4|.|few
CASSGRDYSNQPQHF
TGTGCCAGCAGTGGACGAGACTATAGCAATCAGCCCCAGCATTTT
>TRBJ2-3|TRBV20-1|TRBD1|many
CSAEGQDRSSDTQYF
TGCAGTGCTGAGGGACAGGACCGAAGTTCAGATACGCAGTATTTT
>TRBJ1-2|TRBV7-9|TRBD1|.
CASSALQGDLNYGYTF
TGTGCCAGCAGCGCGCTACAGGGGGATCTAAACTATGGCTACACCTTC
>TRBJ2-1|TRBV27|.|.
CASSWGRARGDEQFF
TGTGCCAGCAGTTGGGGACGGGCCAGGGGTGACGAGCAGTTCTTC
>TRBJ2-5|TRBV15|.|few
CATSSWLGSQETQYF
TGTGCCACCAGCAGTTGGTTAGGGTCCCAAGAGACCCAGTACTTC
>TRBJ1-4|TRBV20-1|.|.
CSASMPGRLNEKLFF
TGCAGTGCTAGTATGCCGGGACGGCTTAATGAAAAACTGTTTTTT
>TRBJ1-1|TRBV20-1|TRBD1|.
CSARKDRRNTEAFF
TGCAGTGCTAGGAAGGACAGGCGGAACACTGAAGCTTTCTTT
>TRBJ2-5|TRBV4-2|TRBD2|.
CASSIGASGSSETQYF
TGTGCCAGTAGTATAGGAGCTAGCGGGAGCTCAGAGACCCAGTACTTC
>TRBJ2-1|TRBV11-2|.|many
CASRRRLGQGEDEQFF
TGTGCCAGCAGGCGAAGGTTAGGGCAGGGTGAAGATGAGCAGTTCTTC
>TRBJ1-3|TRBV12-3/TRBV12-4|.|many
CASSLVSGNTIYF
TGTGCCAGCAGTTTAGTCTCTGGAAACACCATATATTTT
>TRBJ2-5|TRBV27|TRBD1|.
CASSDRDTGQETQYF
TGTGCCTCCAGCGACAGGGACACCGGGCAAGAGACCCAGTACTTC
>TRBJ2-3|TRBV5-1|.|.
CAESEGGRGTDTQYF
TGCGCCGAGTCGGAGGGCGGGCGAGGGACAGATACGCAGTATTTT